The rows below give T cell receptor beta chains drawn from one sample of a study of blood T cells in healthy people across ages. MiXCR was run by TCRdb on the 5' RACE reads, yielding one entry per CDR3 protein. The data hold roughly 1,500,000 distinct CDR3 sequences, with about 35% observed a single time. Specimen: blood. These receptors all come from a woman in her twenties or thirties in good health. Each CDR3 is given without its conserved first and last residue. Each record gives: J gene, V gene, CDR3 protein.

J gene: TRBJ2-7
V gene: TRBV7-9
CDR3 protein: ASSFDRGDYEQY

J gene: TRBJ2-7
V gene: TRBV27
CDR3 protein: ASRNDRVKYYEQY

J gene: TRBJ2-3
V gene: TRBV27
CDR3 protein: ASSLSVGEVDTQY

J gene: TRBJ2-5
V gene: TRBV5-1
CDR3 protein: ASSVAGTSGKETQY

J gene: TRBJ1-1
V gene: TRBV20-1
CDR3 protein: SPQLTLNTEAF

J gene: TRBJ2-3
V gene: TRBV6-1
CDR3 protein: ASSDRGQGSGDTQY

J gene: TRBJ2-7
V gene: TRBV27
CDR3 protein: ASSLSEGTRSYEQY

J gene: TRBJ2-5
V gene: TRBV6-2/TRBV6-3
CDR3 protein: ASSYGTGGQETQY

J gene: TRBJ2-7
V gene: TRBV27
CDR3 protein: ASGPLDRAYEQY

J gene: TRBJ2-3
V gene: TRBV28
CDR3 protein: ASSTSTRVSTDTQY

J gene: TRBJ1-5
V gene: TRBV6-6
CDR3 protein: ASNPDLMGNQPQH

J gene: TRBJ2-3
V gene: TRBV4-1
CDR3 protein: ASSLRTSADTQY

J gene: TRBJ2-6
V gene: TRBV5-5
CDR3 protein: ASSSVPFSGANVLT

J gene: TRBJ1-1
V gene: TRBV12-3/TRBV12-4
CDR3 protein: ASSYPTEAF

J gene: TRBJ2-5
V gene: TRBV7-8
CDR3 protein: ASSFRRDRQETQY

J gene: TRBJ2-5
V gene: TRBV6-2/TRBV6-3
CDR3 protein: ASSYPRGGGETQY

J gene: TRBJ1-2
V gene: TRBV12-3/TRBV12-4
CDR3 protein: ASRVGQSNYGYT

J gene: TRBJ1-2
V gene: TRBV4-1
CDR3 protein: ASSQISTVYGYT

J gene: TRBJ1-2
V gene: TRBV4-1
CDR3 protein: ASSPGQGAANYGYT

J gene: TRBJ2-1
V gene: TRBV3-1
CDR3 protein: ASSLTGDTYNEQF

J gene: TRBJ1-5
V gene: TRBV7-2
CDR3 protein: ASSLVGGTGPQH

J gene: TRBJ1-2
V gene: TRBV14
CDR3 protein: ASRKGTGDYGYT

J gene: TRBJ2-7
V gene: TRBV28
CDR3 protein: ASRRTSRDTYEQY

J gene: TRBJ2-5
V gene: TRBV7-9
CDR3 protein: ASSTKTSALSPGETQY

J gene: TRBJ1-5
V gene: TRBV4-1
CDR3 protein: ASSLRSGGGSNQPQH

J gene: TRBJ2-2
V gene: TRBV28
CDR3 protein: ASSRIVGAGELF

J gene: TRBJ2-5
V gene: TRBV27
CDR3 protein: ASSPTTENTGTREY

J gene: TRBJ2-5
V gene: TRBV11-1
CDR3 protein: ASTTSGGPQETQY

J gene: TRBJ2-7
V gene: TRBV28
CDR3 protein: ASSRGRQSYEQY

J gene: TRBJ2-5
V gene: TRBV10-3
CDR3 protein: AISDRIGTGGETQY

J gene: TRBJ2-2
V gene: TRBV9
CDR3 protein: ASSVEVSGRPGELF

J gene: TRBJ2-1
V gene: TRBV9
CDR3 protein: ASSVAGLVYNEQF

J gene: TRBJ2-7
V gene: TRBV20-1
CDR3 protein: SAFLAGGPYEQY

J gene: TRBJ2-1
V gene: TRBV5-1
CDR3 protein: ASSLDLANEQF

J gene: TRBJ2-3
V gene: TRBV12-5
CDR3 protein: ASGPGQARDTQY

J gene: TRBJ2-5
V gene: TRBV9
CDR3 protein: ASSSSGDPPETQY

J gene: TRBJ2-3
V gene: TRBV10-3
CDR3 protein: AISRSGGFTDTQY

J gene: TRBJ2-5
V gene: TRBV12-3/TRBV12-4
CDR3 protein: ASSFLGPGKTQY

J gene: TRBJ2-1
V gene: TRBV4-1
CDR3 protein: ASSRLAWVNNEQF

J gene: TRBJ1-6
V gene: TRBV29-1
CDR3 protein: SVRDFSNSPLH

J gene: TRBJ2-5
V gene: TRBV4-1
CDR3 protein: ARSQDFRPETQY

J gene: TRBJ2-3
V gene: TRBV12-3/TRBV12-4
CDR3 protein: ASSLSGLGDTQY

J gene: TRBJ2-5
V gene: TRBV21-1
CDR3 protein: ASSSSTGGTYQETQY

J gene: TRBJ1-2
V gene: TRBV7-9
CDR3 protein: ASSLNGAGGYT